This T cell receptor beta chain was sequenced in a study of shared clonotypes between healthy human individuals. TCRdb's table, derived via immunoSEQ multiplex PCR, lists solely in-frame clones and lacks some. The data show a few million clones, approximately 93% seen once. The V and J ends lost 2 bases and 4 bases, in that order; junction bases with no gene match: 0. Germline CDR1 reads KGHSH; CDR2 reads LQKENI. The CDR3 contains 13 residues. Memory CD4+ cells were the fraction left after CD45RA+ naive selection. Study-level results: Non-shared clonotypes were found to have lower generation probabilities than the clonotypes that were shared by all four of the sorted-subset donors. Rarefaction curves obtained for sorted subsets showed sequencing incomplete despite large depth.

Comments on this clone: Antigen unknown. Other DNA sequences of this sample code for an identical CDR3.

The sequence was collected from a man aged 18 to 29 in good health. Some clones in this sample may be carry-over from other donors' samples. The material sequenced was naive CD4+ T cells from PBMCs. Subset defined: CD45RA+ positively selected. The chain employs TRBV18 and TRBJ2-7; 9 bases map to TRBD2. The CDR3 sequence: CASSPGLAYEQYF. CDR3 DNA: TGTGCCAGCTCACCAGGACTAGCGTACGAGCAGTACTTC. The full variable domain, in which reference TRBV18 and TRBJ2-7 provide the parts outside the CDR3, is NAGVMQNPRHLVRRRGQEARLRCSPMKGHSHVYWYRQLPEEGLKFMVYLQKENIIDESGMPKERFSAEFPKEGPSILRIQQVVRGDSAAYFCASSPGLAYEQYFGPGTRLTVT.